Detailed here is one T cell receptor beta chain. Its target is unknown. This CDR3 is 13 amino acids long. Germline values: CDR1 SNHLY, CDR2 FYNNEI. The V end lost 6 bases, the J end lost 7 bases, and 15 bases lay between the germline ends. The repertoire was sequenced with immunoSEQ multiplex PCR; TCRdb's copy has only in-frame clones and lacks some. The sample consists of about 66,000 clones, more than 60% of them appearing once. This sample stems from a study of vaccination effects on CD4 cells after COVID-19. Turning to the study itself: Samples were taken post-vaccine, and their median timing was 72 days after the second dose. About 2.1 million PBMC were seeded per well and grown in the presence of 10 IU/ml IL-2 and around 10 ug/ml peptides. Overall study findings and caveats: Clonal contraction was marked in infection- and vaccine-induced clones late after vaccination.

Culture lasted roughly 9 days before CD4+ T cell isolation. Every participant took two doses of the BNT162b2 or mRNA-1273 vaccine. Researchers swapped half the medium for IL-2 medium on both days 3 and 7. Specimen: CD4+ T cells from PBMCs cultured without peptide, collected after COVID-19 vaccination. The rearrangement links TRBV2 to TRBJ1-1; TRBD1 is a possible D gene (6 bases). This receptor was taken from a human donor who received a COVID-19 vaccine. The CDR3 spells CASSINRDNEAFF. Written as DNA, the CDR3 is TGTGCCAGCAGCATAAACCGGGACAATGAAGCTTTCTTT.